The sequence of this TCR beta chain was determined in a study of circulating and synovial CD4+ cells in juvenile arthritis. Regarding the study as a whole: Circulating pathogenic-like lymphocytes shared a substantially higher fraction of CDR3 sequences with synovium than bulk blood. T cell genome counts differed by at least an order of magnitude between CPL and CD4 samples.

J gave up 2 bases and V 3 bases, and 9 bases lay outside the gene matches. Germline CDR1 is MDHEN and CDR2 is SYDVKM. The CDR3 consists of 18 residues. Circulating pathogenic-like lymphocytes came from less than 12 mL of blood per patient. Sorted cells were HLA-DR+CD14-CD3+CD4+CD25low/- peripheral blood cells. TCRdb's copy holds only in-frame clones and misses some; the assay was immunoSEQ multiplex PCR. The sample carries some 1,300 clones, about 87% recorded once. About this clone itself: The antigen remains undetermined.

The chain carries TRBV28 and TRBJ2-1; TRBD2 agrees at 11 bases. The TCR comes from a human patient with juvenile idiopathic arthritis. Some clones in this sample may be carry-over from other donors' samples. Source material: HLA-DR+ CD4+ T cells from blood. Subset reported: circulating pathogenic-like lymphocytes, sorted as HLA-DR+CD14-CD3+CD4+CD25low/- blood T cells. CDR3 DNA sequence: TGTGCCAGCAGTTTTGAGGGAACTAGCGGGAGCGCCTACAATGAGCAGTTCTTC. Translating it yields CASSFEGTSGSAYNEQFF.